The 23 T cell receptor beta chains listed next were all sequenced from one sample in a study of T cells after posttransplantation cyclophosphamide. Produced via immunoSEQ multiplex PCR; TCRdb's table is partial and in-frame only. Here the sample spans tens of thousands of clones, about 83% being singletons. Material: PBMCs. These receptors all stem from a woman aged 60-70 years with a blood cancer, CMV-positive, and with a related stem cell donor.

The J gene is TRBJ1-2, the V gene TRBV6-6; D might be TRBD1 (6 bases). V dropped 8 bases and J dropped 4 bases, with 17 bases sitting between them. Per germline, CDR1 MNHNY and CDR2 SVGAGI (reference sequence). This CDR3 comprises 14 residues. The CDR3 here is CASVRGGARYGYTF. The CDR3 coding sequence is TGTGCCAGCGTTAGGGGGGGGGCGCGCTATGGCTACACCTTC.

This clone showed up just a few times. V is TRBV12-5 and J is TRBJ2-2; possibly TRBD2 for D (5 bases). Germline CDR1 LGHNT, CDR2 FRNRAP. V dropped 1 base and J dropped 6 bases, with 27 bases sitting between them. This CDR3 has 20 amino acids. CDR3: CASGLDPPYSTSLAAGELFF. The CDR3 coding sequence is TGTGCTAGTGGTTTGGACCCCCCCTACTCTACTAGTCTAGCAGCCGGGGAGCTGTTTTTT.

Comments on this clone: This may be a read error, as it is one base from a much larger clone. Different DNA sequences within this sample yield the same CDR3. The chain uses TRBV7-9 and TRBJ1-2, with D maybe TRBD1 (5 bases). The germline V gene has CDR1 SEHNR and CDR2 FQNEAQ (reference sequence). The ends were cut back, 3 bases at V and 2 bases at J, with 16 bases in the middle. This CDR3 spans 16 amino acids. CDR3 residues: CASSLARHRLNYGYTF. For the CDR3, the DNA is TGTGCCAGCAGCTTGGCGAGACACAGGCTCAACTATGGCTACACCTTC.

This sequence joins TRBV11-2 and TRBJ1-2, with a possible D match to TRBD1 (6 bases). The CDR3 runs to 13 residues. Per the germline V gene, CDR1 is SGHAT and CDR2 is FQNNGV. The germline V and J ends were trimmed by 4 bases and 5 bases, with 11 bases remaining between them. CDR3 sequence: CASSWDTPYGYTF. DNA for the CDR3: TGTGCCAGCAGCTGGGACACACCTTATGGCTACACCTTC.

The chain is built from TRBV6-5 and TRBJ1-6; D is undetermined. CDR3 length: 13 amino acids. Trimming shortened V by 2 bases and J by 7 bases, and 6 bases separated the two germline ends. Per germline, CDR1 MNHEY and CDR2 SVGAGI. The CDR3 nucleotides read TGTGCCAGCAGTTACGAGCTGAATTCACCCCTCCACTTT. Its translation is CASSYELNSPLHF.

The chain is built from TRBV10-3 and TRBJ2-1; tentative D call: TRBD2 (7 bases). The ends were cut back, 6 bases at V and 5 bases at J, with 17 bases in the middle. The CDR3 sequence is 15 residues long. Germline CDR1 ENHRY, CDR2 SYGVKD. This CDR3 reads CAISRRGEGHNEQFF. The CDR3, as DNA: TGTGCCATCAGCCGAAGGGGGGAGGGTCACAATGAGCAGTTCTTC.

The CDR3 coding sequence is TGTGCCAGCAGCTCCCAAGTGGGGGGAGGCATTCAGTACTTC. Translated: CASSSQVGGGIQYF. This chain links TRBV7-2 with TRBJ2-4; perhaps TRBD2 as D (6 bases). The CDR3 is 14 residues long. Germline-derived CDR1 and CDR2 are SGHTA and FQGNSA. V was cut by 4 bases and J by 9 bases, with 16 bases left in between.

The chain employs TRBV4-1 and TRBJ2-5, with 11 bases identical to TRBD2. The assigned J gene may be wrong: the sequence end matches TRBJ2-7 better. The CDR3 totals 16 residues. Looked up from germline, CDR1 is MGHRA and CDR2 is YSYEKL. CDR3 in amino acids: CASSQGPGLAAYEQYF. DNA for the CDR3: TGCGCCAGCAGCCAAGGTCCGGGACTAGCGGCCTACGAGCAGTACTTC.

The table lists this clone with a count of one. The rearrangement links TRBV19 to TRBJ1-1, with a possible D match to TRBD1 (5 bases). Trimming cost V 7 bases and J 5 bases, with 11 bases left between them. The length of the CDR3 is 12 residues. CDR1 LNHDA and CDR2 SQIVND come from the germline V gene (reference sequence). The CDR3 region is CASIFGGTEAFF. The CDR3 region has the DNA TGTGCCAGTATCTTTGGGGGGACTGAAGCTTTCTTT.

Details on this clone: Sequence at one end of the junction differs from germline and may be a read error. This chain joins TRBV7-9 and TRBJ2-7; the match to TRBD1 covers 10 bases. The CDR3 runs 12 residues. Germline-derived CDR1 and CDR2 are SEHNR and FQNEAQ (reference sequence). The CDR3 here is CASSRDRGGRDF. CDR3 sequence (DNA): TGTGCCAGCAGCAGGGACAGGGGAGGTCGGGACTTC. The full variable domain, rest sourced from reference TRBV7-9 and TRBJ2-7, is DTGVSQNPRHKITKRGQNVTFRCDPISEHNRLYWYRQTLGQGPEFLTYFQNEAQLEKSRLLSDRFSAERPKGSFSTLEIQRTEQGDSAMYLCASSRDRGGRDFGPGTRLTVT.

V gene TRBV10-3 combines with J gene TRBJ1-3; no definite D call. The CDR3 consists of 15 residues. Trimming left V 4 bases short and J 4 bases short, with 14 bases between. The germline V gene has CDR1 ENHRY and CDR2 SYGVKD. Here the CDR3 DNA reads TGTGCCATCAGTGCCAGACCGAGCGCAGGAAACACCATATATTTT. Protein: CAISARPSAGNTIYF.

With regard to this clone: Other nucleotide sequences in the sample specify the same CDR3. DNA for the CDR3: TGTGCCAGCAGTGAATTAGCGGGAGGTCCCCAAGAGACCCAGTACTTC. Translating it yields CASSELAGGPQETQYF. The V gene is TRBV6-1, the J gene TRBJ2-5, with 10 bases that match TRBD2. The germline V gene encodes CDR1 MNHNS and CDR2 SASEGT. The trim removed 2 bases at V and 1 base at J, leaving 4 bases unmatched. This CDR3 spans 16 amino acids.

This chain connects TRBV29-1 to TRBJ1-5, with D possibly being TRBD1 (5 bases). There are 15 residues in the CDR3. V lost 6 bases to trimming and J lost 4 bases, with 19 bases between them. Looked up from germline, CDR1 is SQVTM and CDR2 is ANQGSEA. The CDR3 region is CSVSLKPGQNQPQHF. Here the CDR3 DNA reads TGCAGCGTCTCACTTAAACCAGGACAAAATCAGCCCCAGCATTTT.

This clone turned up a few times. The chain joins TRBV29-1 to TRBJ1-1, with D unresolved. This CDR3 has 11 amino acids. Germline V lookup: CDR1 SQVTM, CDR2 ANQGSEA. The ends were cut back, 7 bases at V and 1 base at J, with 7 bases in the middle. The CDR3 spells CSARENTEAFF. The CDR3 DNA sequence: TGCAGCGCAAGAGAGAACACTGAAGCTTTCTTT.

V usage is TRBV13 and J usage is TRBJ2-5; TRBD1 matches at 7 bases. In germline, CDR1 is PRHDT, CDR2 FYEKMQ (reference sequence). The V gene end was trimmed by 4 bases and the J gene end by 5 bases; junction bases not matched to a gene: 7. The CDR3 extends over 14 amino acids. The CDR3 here is CASSSDRAGETQYF. For the CDR3, the DNA is TGTGCCAGCAGCTCCGACAGGGCCGGTGAGACCCAGTACTTC.

The V and J genes are TRBV4-2 and TRBJ2-7, with 8 bases aligning to TRBD2. Trimming took 0 bases from V and 2 from J; bases not matched to a gene: 6. The CDR3 is made up of 16 amino acids. Per the germline V gene, CDR1 is LGHNA and CDR2 is YNFKEQ. CDR3 protein: CASSQDQTGGPYEQYF. DNA for the CDR3: TGTGCCAGCAGCCAAGATCAAACGGGAGGGCCCTACGAGCAGTACTTC.

This clone was seen more than once but under ten times. The chain links TRBV4-2 to TRBJ2-3, with no clear D. The CDR3 is 15 residues long. Germline V gene lookup returns CDR1 LGHNA and CDR2 YNFKEQ. V lost 1 base to trimming and J lost 3 bases, with 11 bases between them. The CDR3 sequence: CASSQVRGWTDTQYF. CDR3 DNA sequence: TGTGCCAGCAGCCAAGTTAGAGGTTGGACAGATACGCAGTATTTT.

The chain recombines TRBV9 with TRBJ2-7; TRBD2 matches 8 bases. CDR3 size: 14 residues. V lost 0 bases to trimming and J lost 6 bases; unmatched junction nucleotides: 5. Germline CDR1 and CDR2: SGDLS and YYNGEE. This CDR3 reads CASSVGSGMGEQYF. The CDR3 coding sequence is TGTGCCAGCAGCGTAGGTAGCGGGATGGGCGAGCAGTACTTC.

J is TRBJ1-1 and V is TRBV7-9, with D unresolved. CDR1 is SEHNR and CDR2 is FQNEAQ in the germline V gene (reference sequence). V was clipped by 1 base and J by 4 bases, with 7 bases between them. This CDR3 region has 13 residues. The DNA for the CDR3 is TGTGCCAGCAGCTTAGAAGGAGGCACTGAAGCTTTCTTT. It yields the protein CASSLEGGTEAFF.

The chain links TRBV30 to TRBJ1-1, with TRBD1 identical over 7 bases. The germline V gene has CDR1 GTSNPN and CDR2 SVGIG (reference sequence). V shed 3 bases and J 4 bases; nucleotides not matched to a gene: 8. The CDR3 spans 14 residues. The CDR3 loop is CAWSRTTGSTEAFF. The CDR3 DNA reads as TGTGCCTGGAGCCGGACGACAGGGAGCACTGAAGCTTTCTTT.

The chain has TRBV7-2 and TRBJ2-2; D gene ambiguous. The CDR3 totals 12 residues. The germline gives CDR1 SGHTA, CDR2 FQGNSA. The V end lost 6 bases, the J end lost 5 bases, and 7 bases lay between the germline ends. CDR3 bases: TGTGCCAGCAGTTACAGAACCGGGGAGCTGTTTTTT. Amino acids: CASSYRTGELFF. Full variable domain (outside the CDR3, taken from reference TRBV7-2 and TRBJ2-2): GAGVSQSPSNKVTEKGKDVELRCDPISGHTALYWYRQSLGQGLEFLIYFQGNSAPDKSGLPSDRFSAERTGGSVSTLTIQRTQQEDSAVYLCASSYRTGELFFGEGSRLTVL.

V and J are TRBV6-1 and TRBJ2-2; TRBD2 matches at 7 bases. Looked up from germline, CDR1 is MNHNS and CDR2 is SASEGT. The trim removed 7 bases at V and 6 bases at J, leaving 5 bases unmatched. This CDR3 has 13 residues. In DNA form, the CDR3 reads TGTGCCAGCACTGGCGGGAGTGCCGGGGAGCTGTTTTTT. It specifies CASTGGSAGELFF.

The gene calls are TRBV19 and TRBJ2-5, with 7 bases that match TRBD1. CDR3 length: 13 residues. V lost 10 bases, J lost 1 base, and 6 bases stayed unmatched. CDR1 is LNHDA, CDR2 SQIVND, per germline (reference sequence). CDR3 in amino acids: CATRGQRQETQYF. Written as DNA, the CDR3 is TGTGCCACAAGGGGACAGCGCCAAGAGACCCAGTACTTC.